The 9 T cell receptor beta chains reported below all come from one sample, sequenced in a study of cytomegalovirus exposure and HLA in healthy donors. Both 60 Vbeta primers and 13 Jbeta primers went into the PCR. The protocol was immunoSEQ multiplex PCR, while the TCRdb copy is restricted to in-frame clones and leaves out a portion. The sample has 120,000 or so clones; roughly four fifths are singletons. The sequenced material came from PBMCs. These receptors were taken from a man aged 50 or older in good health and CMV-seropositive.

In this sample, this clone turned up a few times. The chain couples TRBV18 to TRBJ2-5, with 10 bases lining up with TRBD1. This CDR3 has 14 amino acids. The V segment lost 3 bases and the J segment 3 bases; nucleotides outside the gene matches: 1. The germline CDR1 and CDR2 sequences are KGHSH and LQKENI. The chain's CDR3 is CASSPGTGEETQYF. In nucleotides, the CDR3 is TGTGCCAGCTCACCTGGGACAGGGGAAGAGACCCAGTACTTC.

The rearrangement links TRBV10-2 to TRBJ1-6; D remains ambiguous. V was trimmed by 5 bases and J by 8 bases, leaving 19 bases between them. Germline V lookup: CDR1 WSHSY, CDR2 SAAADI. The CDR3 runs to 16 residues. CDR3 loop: CASSRALPAGHSPLHF. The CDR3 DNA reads TGCGCCAGCAGTCGAGCCCTACCAGCGGGTCATTCACCCCTCCACTTT.

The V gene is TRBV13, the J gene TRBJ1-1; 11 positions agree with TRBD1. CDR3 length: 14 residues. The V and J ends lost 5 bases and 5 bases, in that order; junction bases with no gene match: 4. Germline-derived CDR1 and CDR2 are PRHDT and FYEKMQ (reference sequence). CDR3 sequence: CASSPGTGGTEAFF. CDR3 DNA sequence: TGTGCCAGCAGCCCGGGGACAGGGGGAACTGAAGCTTTCTTT.

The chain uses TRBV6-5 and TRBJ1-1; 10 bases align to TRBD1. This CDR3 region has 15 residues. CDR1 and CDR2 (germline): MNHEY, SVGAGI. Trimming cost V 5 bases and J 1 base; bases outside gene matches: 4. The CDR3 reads CASSGTGAGNTEAFF. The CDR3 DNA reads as TGTGCCAGCAGTGGGACAGGGGCGGGGAACACTGAAGCTTTCTTT.

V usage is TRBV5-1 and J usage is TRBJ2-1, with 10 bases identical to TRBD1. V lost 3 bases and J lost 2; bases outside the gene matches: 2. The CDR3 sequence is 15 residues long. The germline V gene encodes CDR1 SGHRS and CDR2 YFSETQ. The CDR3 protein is CASSSGQGAYNEQFF. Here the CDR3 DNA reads TGCGCCAGCAGCTCCGGACAGGGGGCCTACAATGAGCAGTTCTTC.

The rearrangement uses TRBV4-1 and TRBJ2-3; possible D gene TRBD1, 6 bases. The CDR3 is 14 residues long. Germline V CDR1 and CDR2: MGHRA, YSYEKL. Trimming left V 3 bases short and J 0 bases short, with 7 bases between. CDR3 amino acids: CASSQTGSTDTQYF. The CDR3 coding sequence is TGCGCCAGCAGCCAGACAGGCAGCACAGATACGCAGTATTTT.

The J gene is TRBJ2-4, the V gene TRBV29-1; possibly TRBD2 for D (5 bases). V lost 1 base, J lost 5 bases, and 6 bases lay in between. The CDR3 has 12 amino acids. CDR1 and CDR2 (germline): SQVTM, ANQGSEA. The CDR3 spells CSVEVGENIQYF. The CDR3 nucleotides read TGCAGCGTTGAAGTCGGGGAAAACATTCAGTACTTC.

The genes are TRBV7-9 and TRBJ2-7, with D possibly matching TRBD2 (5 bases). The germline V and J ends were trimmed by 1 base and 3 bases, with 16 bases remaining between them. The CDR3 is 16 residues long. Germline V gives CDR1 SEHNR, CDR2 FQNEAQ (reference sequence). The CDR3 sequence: CASSLGRQPGNYEQYF. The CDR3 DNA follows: TGTGCCAGCAGCTTAGGGAGGCAGCCGGGGAACTACGAGCAGTACTTC.

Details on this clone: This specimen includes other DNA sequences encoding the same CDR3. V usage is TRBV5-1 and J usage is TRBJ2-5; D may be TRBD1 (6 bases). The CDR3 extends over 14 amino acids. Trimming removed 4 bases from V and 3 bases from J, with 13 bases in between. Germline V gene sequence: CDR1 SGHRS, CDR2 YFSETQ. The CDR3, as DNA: TGCGCCAGCAGCCTGGTTCCAGGGGAAGAGACCCAGTACTTC. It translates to CASSLVPGEETQYF.